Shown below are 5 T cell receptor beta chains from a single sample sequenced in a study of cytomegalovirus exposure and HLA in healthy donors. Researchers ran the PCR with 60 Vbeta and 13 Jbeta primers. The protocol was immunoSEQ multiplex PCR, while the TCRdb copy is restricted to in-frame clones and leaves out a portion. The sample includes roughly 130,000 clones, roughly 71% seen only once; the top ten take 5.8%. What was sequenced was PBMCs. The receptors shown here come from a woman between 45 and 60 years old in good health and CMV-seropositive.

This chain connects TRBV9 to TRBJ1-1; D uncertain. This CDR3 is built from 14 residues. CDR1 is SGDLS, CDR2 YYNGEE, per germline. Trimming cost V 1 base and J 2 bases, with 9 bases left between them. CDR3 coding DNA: TGTGCCAGCAGCGTACTCAGCGATAACACTGAAGCTTTCTTT. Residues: CASSVLSDNTEAFF. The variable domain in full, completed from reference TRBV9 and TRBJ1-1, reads DSGVTQTPKHLITATGQRVTLRCSPRSGDLSVYWYQQSLDQGLQFLIQYYNGEERAKGNILERFSAQQFPDLHSELNLSSLELGDSALYFCASSVLSDNTEAFFGQGTRLTVV.

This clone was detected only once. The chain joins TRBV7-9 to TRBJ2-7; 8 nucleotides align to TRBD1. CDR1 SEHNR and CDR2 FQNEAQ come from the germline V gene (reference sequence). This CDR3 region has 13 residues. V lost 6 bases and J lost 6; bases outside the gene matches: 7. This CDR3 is CASRGGQGAEQYF. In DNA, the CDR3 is TGTGCCAGCAGGGGAGGACAGGGAGCCGAGCAGTACTTC.

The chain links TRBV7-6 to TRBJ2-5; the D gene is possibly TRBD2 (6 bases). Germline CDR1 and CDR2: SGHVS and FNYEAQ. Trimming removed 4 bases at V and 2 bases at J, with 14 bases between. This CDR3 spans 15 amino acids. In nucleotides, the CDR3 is TGTGCCAGCAGCTACGGAGGGACTCAACAAGAGACCCAGTACTTC. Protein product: CASSYGGTQQETQYF.

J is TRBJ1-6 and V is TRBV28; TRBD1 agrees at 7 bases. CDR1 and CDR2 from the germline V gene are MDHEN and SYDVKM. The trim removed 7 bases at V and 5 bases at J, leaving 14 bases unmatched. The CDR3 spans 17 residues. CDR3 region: CASTSEGQLTNNSPLHF. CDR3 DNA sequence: TGTGCCAGCACCTCCGAGGGACAGCTAACAAATAATTCACCCCTCCACTTT.

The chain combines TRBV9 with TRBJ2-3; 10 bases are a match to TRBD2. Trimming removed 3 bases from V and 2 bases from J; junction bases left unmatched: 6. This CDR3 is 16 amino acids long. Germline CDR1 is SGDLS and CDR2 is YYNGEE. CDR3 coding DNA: TGTGCCAGCAGCGGGCTAGCGGGGGCGCCCACAGATACGCAGTATTTT. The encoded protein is CASSGLAGAPTDTQYF.